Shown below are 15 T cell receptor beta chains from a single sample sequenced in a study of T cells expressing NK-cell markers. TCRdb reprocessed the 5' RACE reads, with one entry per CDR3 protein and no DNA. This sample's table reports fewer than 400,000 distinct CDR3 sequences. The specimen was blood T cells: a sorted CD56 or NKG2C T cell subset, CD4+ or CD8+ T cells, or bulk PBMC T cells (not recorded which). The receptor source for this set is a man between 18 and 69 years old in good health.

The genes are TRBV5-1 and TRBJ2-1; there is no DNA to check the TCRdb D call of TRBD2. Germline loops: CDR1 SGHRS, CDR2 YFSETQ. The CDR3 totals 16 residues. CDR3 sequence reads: CASRLAGGSSYNEQFF.

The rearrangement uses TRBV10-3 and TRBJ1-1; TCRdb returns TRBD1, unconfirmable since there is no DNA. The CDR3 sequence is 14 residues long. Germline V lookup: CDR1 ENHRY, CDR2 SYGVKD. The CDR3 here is CAISVTQGDTEAFF.

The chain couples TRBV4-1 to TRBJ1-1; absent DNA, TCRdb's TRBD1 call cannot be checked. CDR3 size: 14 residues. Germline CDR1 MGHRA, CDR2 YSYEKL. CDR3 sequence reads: CASSQMAGAADAFF.

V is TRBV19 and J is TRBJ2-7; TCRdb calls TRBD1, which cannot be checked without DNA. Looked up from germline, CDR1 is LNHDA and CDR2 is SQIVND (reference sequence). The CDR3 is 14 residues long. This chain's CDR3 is CASSNTGQTYEQYF.

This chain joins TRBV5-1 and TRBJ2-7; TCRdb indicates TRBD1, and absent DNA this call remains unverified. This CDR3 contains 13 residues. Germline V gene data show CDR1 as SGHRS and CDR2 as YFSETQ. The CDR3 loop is CASGRDYSYEQYF.

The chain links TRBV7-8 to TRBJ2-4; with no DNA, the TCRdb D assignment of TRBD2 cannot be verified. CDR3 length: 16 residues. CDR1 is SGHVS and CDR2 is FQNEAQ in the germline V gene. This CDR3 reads CASSLGVREAKNIQYF.

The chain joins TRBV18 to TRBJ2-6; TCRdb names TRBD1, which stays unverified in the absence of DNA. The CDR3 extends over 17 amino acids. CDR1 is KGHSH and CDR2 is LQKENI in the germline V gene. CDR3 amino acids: CASSPTASPGGANVLTF.

The chain's CDR3 is CAISEDRDLALHF. The V gene is TRBV10-3, the J gene TRBJ1-6. The CDR3 covers 13 residues. Germline V gene data show CDR1 as ENHRY and CDR2 as SYGVKD.

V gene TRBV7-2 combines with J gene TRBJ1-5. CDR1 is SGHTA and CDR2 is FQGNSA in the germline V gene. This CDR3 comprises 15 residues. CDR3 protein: CASSLNPAGQEAQHF.

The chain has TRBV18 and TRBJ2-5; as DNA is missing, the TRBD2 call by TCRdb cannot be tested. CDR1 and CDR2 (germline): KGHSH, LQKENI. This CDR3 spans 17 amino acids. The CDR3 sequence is CASSPVWGLRYQETQYF.

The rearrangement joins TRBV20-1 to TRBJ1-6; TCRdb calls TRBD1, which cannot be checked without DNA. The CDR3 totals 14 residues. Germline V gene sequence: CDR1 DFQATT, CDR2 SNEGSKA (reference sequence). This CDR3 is CSARVKGQNSPLHF.

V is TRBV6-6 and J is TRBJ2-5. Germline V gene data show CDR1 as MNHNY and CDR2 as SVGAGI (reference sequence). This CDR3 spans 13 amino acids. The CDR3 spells CASVPRRGETQYF.

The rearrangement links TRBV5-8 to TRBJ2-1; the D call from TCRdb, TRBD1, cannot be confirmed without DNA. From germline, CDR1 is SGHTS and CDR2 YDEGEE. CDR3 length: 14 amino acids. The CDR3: CASNLRQGYNEQFF.

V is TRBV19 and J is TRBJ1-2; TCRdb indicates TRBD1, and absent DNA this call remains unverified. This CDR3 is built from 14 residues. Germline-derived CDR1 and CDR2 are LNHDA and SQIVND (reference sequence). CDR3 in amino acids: CASSVRDRAYGYTF.

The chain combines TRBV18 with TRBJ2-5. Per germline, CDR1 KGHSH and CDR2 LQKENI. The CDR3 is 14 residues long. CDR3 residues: CASSPPGIQETQYF.